The entry below gives a single T cell receptor (beta chain) sequence along with its context. Its antigen is unidentified. This sample is drawn from a study of cytomegalovirus exposure and HLA in healthy donors. Overall study findings and caveats: The study put 150 to 200 TCR beta chains on its list as cytomegalovirus-associated. TCR sequences were mostly rare, though some public TCRs occurred in many donors.

The table came from immunoSEQ multiplex PCR; TCRdb's copy has only in-frame clones and leaves some out. The table records tens of thousands of clones, 96% of them present only once. The V end was cut by 3 bases, the J end by 2 bases, with 13 bases between. CDR3 length: 14 residues. Germline V gene lookup returns CDR1 GTSNPN and CDR2 SVGIG (reference sequence). The receptor comes from a woman between 18 and 29 years old in good health and CMV-seropositive. This chain links TRBV30 with TRBJ2-5, with D maybe TRBD1 (7 bases). What was sequenced was PBMCs. CDR3 region: CAWRGRDSQETQYF. In DNA, the CDR3 is TGTGCCTGGAGAGGGCGGGACAGTCAAGAGACCCAGTACTTC.